The following is a T cell receptor beta chain sequence with its context. These data belong to a study of blood T cell repertoires in COVID-19. Background on the study: The United States, Italy and Spain were the sources of the acute and convalescent COVID-19 samples.

CDR3 length equals 13 residues. The V gene lost 7 bases and the J gene lost 6 bases, with 16 bases spanning the gap. CDR1 is LGHDT and CDR2 is YNNKEL in the germline V gene (reference sequence). Profiling relied on immunoSEQ multiplex PCR, and the TCRdb table lists in-frame clones only, not all of them. The sample has some 73,000 clones, over 75% seen once. The sequence was collected from a human donor in a cohort sampled during active COVID-19. The chain joins TRBV3-1 (or the pseudogene TRBV3-2) to TRBJ2-7, with a possible D match to TRBD1 (6 bases). Source material: peripheral blood. CDR3 amino acids: CASNSGVGREQYF. CDR3 nucleotides: TGTGCCAGCAACTCAGGGGTAGGCCGCGAGCAGTACTTC.